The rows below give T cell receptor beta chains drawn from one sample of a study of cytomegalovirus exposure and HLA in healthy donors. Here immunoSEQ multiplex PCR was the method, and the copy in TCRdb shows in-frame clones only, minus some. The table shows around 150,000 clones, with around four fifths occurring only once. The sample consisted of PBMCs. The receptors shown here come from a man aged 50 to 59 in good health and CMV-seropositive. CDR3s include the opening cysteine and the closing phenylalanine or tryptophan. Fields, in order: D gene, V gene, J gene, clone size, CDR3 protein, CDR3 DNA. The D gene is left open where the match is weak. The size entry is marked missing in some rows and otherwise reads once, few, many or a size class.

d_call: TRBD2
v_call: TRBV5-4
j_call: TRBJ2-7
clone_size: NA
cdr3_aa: CASSLVRGSSYEQYF
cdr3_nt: TGTGCCAGCAGCTTGGTCCGCGGGAGCTCCTACGAGCAGTACTTC

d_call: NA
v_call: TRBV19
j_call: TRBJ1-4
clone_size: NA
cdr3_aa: CASSIGLLSNEKLFF
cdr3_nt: TGTGCCAGTAGTATTGGACTGTTGAGTAATGAAAAACTGTTTTTT

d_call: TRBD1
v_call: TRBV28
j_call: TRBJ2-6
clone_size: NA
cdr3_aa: CASRGTGSSGANVLTF
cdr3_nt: TGTGCCAGCAGGGGGACAGGGTCCTCCGGGGCCAACGTCCTGACTTTC

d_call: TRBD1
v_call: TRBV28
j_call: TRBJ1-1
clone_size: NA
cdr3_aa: CASSLLPGQGPTEAFF
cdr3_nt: TGTGCCAGCAGTTTACTACCGGGACAGGGTCCGACTGAAGCTTTCTTT

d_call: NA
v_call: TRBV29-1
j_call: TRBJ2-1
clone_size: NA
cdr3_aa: CSVESRNEQFF
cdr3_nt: TGCAGCGTTGAATCCCGCAATGAGCAGTTCTTC

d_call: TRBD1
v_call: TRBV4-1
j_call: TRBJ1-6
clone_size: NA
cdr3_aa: CASSYGTGASPLHF
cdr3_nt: TGCGCCAGCAGCTACGGGACAGGGGCTTCACCCCTCCACTTT

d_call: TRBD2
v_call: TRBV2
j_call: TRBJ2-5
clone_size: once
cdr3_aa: CASSEGLAAEETQYF
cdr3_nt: TGTGCCAGCAGTGAAGGACTAGCGGCCGAAGAGACCCAGTACTTC

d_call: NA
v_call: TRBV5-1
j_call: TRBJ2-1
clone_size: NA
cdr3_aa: CASSAAGVGGEQFF
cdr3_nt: TGCGCCAGCAGCGCCGCTGGAGTCGGTGGTGAGCAGTTCTTC

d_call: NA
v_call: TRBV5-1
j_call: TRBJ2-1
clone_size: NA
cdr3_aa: CASSLGGNEQFF
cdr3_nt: TGCGCCAGCAGCTTGGGCGGGAATGAGCAGTTCTTC

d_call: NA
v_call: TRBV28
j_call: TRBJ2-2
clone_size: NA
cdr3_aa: CASSLLSTGELFF
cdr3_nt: TGTGCCAGCAGTTTACTTAGTACCGGGGAGCTGTTTTTT

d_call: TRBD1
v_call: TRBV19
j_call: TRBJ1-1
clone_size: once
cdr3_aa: CASRLGGSMGNTEAFF
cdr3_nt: TGTGCCAGTAGACTAGGGGGCTCCATGGGGAACACTGAAGCTTTCTTT

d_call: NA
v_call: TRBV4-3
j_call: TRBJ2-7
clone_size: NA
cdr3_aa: CASSQDAGPGEQYF
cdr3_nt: TGCGCCAGCAGCCAAGATGCGGGACCGGGCGAGCAGTACTTC

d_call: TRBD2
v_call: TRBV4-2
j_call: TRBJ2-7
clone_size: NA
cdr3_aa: CASSLPTSGGAYEQYF
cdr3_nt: TGTGCCAGCAGCCTACCGACTAGCGGGGGGGCTTACGAGCAGTACTTC

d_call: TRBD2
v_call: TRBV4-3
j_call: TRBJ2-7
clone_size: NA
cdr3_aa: CASSQDAGGRYEQYF
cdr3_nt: TGCGCCAGCAGCCAAGATGCGGGGGGGCGTTACGAGCAGTACTTC

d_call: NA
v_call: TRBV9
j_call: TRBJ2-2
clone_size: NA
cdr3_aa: CASSVAGSDWEELFF
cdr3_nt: TGTGCCAGCAGCGTAGCTGGGAGCGATTGGGAGGAGCTGTTTTTT

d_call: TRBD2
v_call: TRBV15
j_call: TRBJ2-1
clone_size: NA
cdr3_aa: CATSRGTSGIGEQFF
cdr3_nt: TGTGCCACCAGCAGAGGGACTAGCGGGATTGGGGAGCAGTTCTTC

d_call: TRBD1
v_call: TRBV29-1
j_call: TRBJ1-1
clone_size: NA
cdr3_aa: CSGTGTGRDTEAFF
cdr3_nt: TGCAGCGGGACCGGGACAGGGAGGGACACTGAAGCTTTCTTT

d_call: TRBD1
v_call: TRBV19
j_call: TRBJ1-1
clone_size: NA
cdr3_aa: CASSMGQFGGEAFF
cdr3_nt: TGTGCCAGTAGTATGGGACAGTTCGGGGGTGAAGCTTTCTTT

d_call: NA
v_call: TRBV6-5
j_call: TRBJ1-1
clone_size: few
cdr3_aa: CASSSWQGGTEAFF
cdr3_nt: TGTGCCAGCAGTTCTTGGCAGGGAGGGACTGAAGCTTTCTTT

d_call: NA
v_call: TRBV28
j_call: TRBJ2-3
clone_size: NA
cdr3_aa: CASSLPSDSDTQYF
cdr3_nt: TGTGCCAGCAGTCTTCCTAGCGATTCAGATACGCAGTATTTT

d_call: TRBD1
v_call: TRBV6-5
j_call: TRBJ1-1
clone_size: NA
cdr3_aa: CATRGTGSTEAFF
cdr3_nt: TGTGCCACAAGGGGGACAGGGTCTACTGAAGCTTTCTTT

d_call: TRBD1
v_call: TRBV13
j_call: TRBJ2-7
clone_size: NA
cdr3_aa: CASSLEGQGAYEQYF
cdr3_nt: TGTGCCAGCAGCTTAGAGGGACAGGGGGCCTACGAGCAGTACTTC

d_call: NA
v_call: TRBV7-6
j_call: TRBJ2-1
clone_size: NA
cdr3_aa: CASSSWDRVRLAGQMHEQFF
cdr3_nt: TGTGCCAGCAGCTCCTGGGACAGGGTTAGACTAGCGGGTCAGATGCACGAGCAGTTCTTC

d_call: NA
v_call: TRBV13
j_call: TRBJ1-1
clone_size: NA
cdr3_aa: CASSTTVNTEAFF
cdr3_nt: TGTGCCAGCAGCACCACAGTGAACACTGAAGCTTTCTTT

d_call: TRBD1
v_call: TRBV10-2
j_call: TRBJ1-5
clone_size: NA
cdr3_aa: CASHPDRANQPQHF
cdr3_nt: TGCGCCAGCCACCCCGACAGGGCGAATCAGCCCCAGCATTTT

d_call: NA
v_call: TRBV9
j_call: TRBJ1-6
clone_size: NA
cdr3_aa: CASSVAGASNSPLHF
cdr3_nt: TGTGCCAGCAGCGTAGCAGGGGCTAGTAATTCACCCCTCCACTTT

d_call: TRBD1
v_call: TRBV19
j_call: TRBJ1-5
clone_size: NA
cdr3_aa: CASDEGAGPSAQHF
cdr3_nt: TGTGCCAGTGACGAGGGGGCAGGGCCGTCCGCCCAGCATTTT

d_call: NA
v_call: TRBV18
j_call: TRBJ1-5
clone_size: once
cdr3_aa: CASSHGGEWGPQHF
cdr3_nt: TGTGCCAGCTCACATGGCGGGGAATGGGGGCCCCAGCATTTT

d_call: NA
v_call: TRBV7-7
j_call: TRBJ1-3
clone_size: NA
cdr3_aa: CASSADRGNTIYF
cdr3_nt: TGTGCCAGCAGCGCCGACAGAGGAAACACCATATATTTT

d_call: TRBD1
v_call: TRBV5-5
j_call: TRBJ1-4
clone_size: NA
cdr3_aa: CASSSGQINEKLFF
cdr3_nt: TGTGCCAGCAGTTCGGGACAGATTAATGAAAAACTGTTTTTT

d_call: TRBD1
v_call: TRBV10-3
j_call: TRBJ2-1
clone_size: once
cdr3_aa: CAIRPGQGPNEQFF
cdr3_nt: TGTGCCATCAGGCCGGGACAGGGGCCCAATGAGCAGTTCTTC

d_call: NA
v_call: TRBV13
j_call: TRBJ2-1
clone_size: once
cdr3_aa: CASSLDFGSYNEQFF
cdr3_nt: TGTGCCAGCAGCTTAGACTTCGGGTCCTACAATGAGCAGTTCTTC

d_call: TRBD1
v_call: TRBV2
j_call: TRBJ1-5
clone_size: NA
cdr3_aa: CASSEDRLGNQPQHF
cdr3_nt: TGTGCCAGCAGTGAGGACAGGTTGGGCAATCAGCCCCAGCATTTT

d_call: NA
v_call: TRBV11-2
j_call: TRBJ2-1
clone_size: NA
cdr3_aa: CASSLDRLSGRGEQFF
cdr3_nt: TGTGCCAGCAGCTTAGATCGCCTGTCTGGGAGAGGTGAGCAGTTCTTC

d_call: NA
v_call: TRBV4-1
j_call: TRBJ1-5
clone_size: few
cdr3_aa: CASSQDHIPYQPQHF
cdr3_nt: TGCGCCAGCAGCCAAGATCACATACCTTATCAGCCCCAGCATTTT

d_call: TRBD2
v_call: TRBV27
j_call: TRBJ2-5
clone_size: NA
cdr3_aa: CASSRGLAQETQYF
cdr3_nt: TGTGCCAGCAGTCGTGGACTAGCACAAGAGACCCAGTACTTC

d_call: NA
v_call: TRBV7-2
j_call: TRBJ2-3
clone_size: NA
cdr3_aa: CASSPLPSRGTQYF
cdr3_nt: TGTGCCAGCAGCCCACTGCCCTCGCGGGGTACGCAGTATTTT

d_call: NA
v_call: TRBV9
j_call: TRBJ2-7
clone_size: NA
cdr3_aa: CASSVADRTSSYEQYF
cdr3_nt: TGTGCCAGCAGCGTAGCCGACAGGACTAGCTCCTACGAGCAGTACTTC

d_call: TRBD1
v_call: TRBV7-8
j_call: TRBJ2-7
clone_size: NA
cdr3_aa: CASSLFPRVTGGYEQYF
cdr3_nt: TGTGCCAGCAGCTTATTCCCCCGCGTGACAGGGGGATACGAGCAGTACTTC

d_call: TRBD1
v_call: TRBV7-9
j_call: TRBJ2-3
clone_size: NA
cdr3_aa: CASSNRPGGSTDTQYF
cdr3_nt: TGTGCCAGCAGCAATAGGCCAGGGGGTAGCACAGATACGCAGTATTTT

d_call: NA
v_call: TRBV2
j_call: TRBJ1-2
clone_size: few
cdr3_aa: CASSDSAGRYNYGYTF
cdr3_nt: TGTGCCAGCAGTGACTCCGCGGGGCGGTATAACTATGGCTACACCTTC

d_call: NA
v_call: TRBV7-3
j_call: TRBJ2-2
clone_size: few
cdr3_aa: CASSSGTGVGELFF
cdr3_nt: TGTGCCAGCAGCTCTGGCACGGGGGTCGGGGAGCTGTTTTTT

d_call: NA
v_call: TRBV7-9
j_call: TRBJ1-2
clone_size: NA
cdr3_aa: CASSFQGGERGYTF
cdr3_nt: TGTGCCAGCAGCTTCCAGGGTGGAGAACGTGGCTACACCTTC

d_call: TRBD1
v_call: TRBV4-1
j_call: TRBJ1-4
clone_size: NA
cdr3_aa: CASSQDVLSTGGKLFF
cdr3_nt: TGCGCCAGCAGCCAAGATGTTCTGTCGACAGGGGGAAAACTGTTTTTT

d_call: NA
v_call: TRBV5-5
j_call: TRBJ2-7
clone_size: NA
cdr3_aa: CASSLAEPSYEQYF
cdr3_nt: TGTGCCAGCAGCTTGGCGGAGCCTTCCTACGAGCAGTACTTC

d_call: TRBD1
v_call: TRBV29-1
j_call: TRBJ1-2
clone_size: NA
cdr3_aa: CSVAQGQAYGYTF
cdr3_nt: TGCAGCGTCGCACAGGGACAGGCCTATGGCTACACCTTC

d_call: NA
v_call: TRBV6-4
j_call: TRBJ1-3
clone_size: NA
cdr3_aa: CASSGGGTIYF
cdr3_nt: TGTGCCAGCAGTGGGGGGGGAACCATATATTTT

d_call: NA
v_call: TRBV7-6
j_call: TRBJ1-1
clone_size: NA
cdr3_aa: CASSSQENTEAFF
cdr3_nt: TGTGCCAGCTCCTCCCAGGAGAACACTGAAGCTTTCTTT

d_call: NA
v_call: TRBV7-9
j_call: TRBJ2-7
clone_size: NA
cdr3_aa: CSSSLAEGVGGYEQYF
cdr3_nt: TGTTCCAGCAGCTTAGCGGAGGGCGTGGGGGGCTACGAGCAGTACTTC

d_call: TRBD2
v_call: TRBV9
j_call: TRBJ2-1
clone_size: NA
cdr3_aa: CASSVRAGEDYNEQFF
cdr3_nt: TGTGCCAGCAGCGTCAGGGCGGGAGAGGACTACAATGAGCAGTTCTTC

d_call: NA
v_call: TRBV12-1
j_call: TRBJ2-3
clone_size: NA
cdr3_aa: CASSFDSDHTDTQYF
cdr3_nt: TGTGCCAGCAGCTTTGACAGTGACCACACAGATACGCAGTATTTT

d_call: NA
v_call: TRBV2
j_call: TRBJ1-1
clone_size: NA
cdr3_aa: CASSEITGLTEAFF
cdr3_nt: TGTGCCAGCAGTGAAATAACAGGGCTTACTGAAGCTTTCTTT